These 15 T cell receptor beta chains share one sample of origin, sequenced in a study of long-term antiretroviral therapy in people with HIV. An immunoSEQ assay, version v3.0, was performed at survey level. Here immunoSEQ multiplex PCR was the method, and the copy in TCRdb shows in-frame clones only, minus some. The top ten clones hold more than 3% of a sample with approximately 35,000 clones, around 79% of them seen once. The starting material was unsorted PBMCs, obtained 1.9 years after starting antiretroviral therapy. These receptors originate from a man between 18 and 35 years old with HIV.

This clone was recorded a few times. The CDR3 loop is CASSLQLTGYEQYF. The CDR3 nucleotides read TGTGCCAGCAGCTTGCAATTGACGGGCTACGAGCAGTACTTC. This rearrangement joins TRBV5-6 to TRBJ2-7; D unresolved. Germline CDR1 reads SGHDT; CDR2 reads YYEEEE. V was cut by 1 base and J by 3 bases, with 11 bases left in between. The CDR3 is made up of 14 amino acids.

The chain links TRBV6-6 to TRBJ2-5; D not certain. Trimming took off 0 bases at V and 3 bases at J, with 8 bases between the two ends. This CDR3 has 14 residues. Germline V gene data show CDR1 as MNHNY and CDR2 as SVGAGI (reference sequence). CDR3 sequence (DNA): TGTGCCAGCAGTTACTCCTCGCGGAAAGAGACCCAGTACTTC. Amino acid sequence: CASSYSSRKETQYF.

DNA of the CDR3: TGTGCCAGCAGTGAATCGTATTTGACAGGGGCAGGGAACTATGGCTACACCTTC. Protein product: CASSESYLTGAGNYGYTF. The chain links TRBV2 to TRBJ1-2; 8 nucleotides match TRBD1. The V gene end was trimmed by 2 bases and the J gene end by 2 bases; junction bases not matched to a gene: 13. This CDR3 has 18 residues. In germline, CDR1 is SNHLY, CDR2 FYNNEI.

The chain combines TRBV19 with TRBJ1-5; D is perhaps TRBD1 (6 bases). Trimming left V 5 bases short and J 9 bases short, with 14 bases between. The CDR3 has 13 amino acids. Germline V gives CDR1 LNHDA, CDR2 SQIVND (reference sequence). CDR3 region: CASSADRLMPQHF. DNA of the CDR3: TGTGCCAGTAGTGCAGACAGGTTGATGCCCCAGCATTTT.

The rearrangement links TRBV25-1 to TRBJ2-6; D unclear. Germline V gives CDR1 MGHDK, CDR2 SYGVNS. This CDR3 region has 13 residues. The V end lost 2 bases, the J end lost 2 bases, and 1 base lay between the germline ends. CDR3 amino acids: CASSEAGANVLTF. The CDR3 DNA reads TGTGCCAGCAGTGAAGCTGGGGCCAACGTCCTGACTTTC.

The rearrangement joins TRBV11-2 to TRBJ1-1; TRBD1 might be the D (6 bases). Germline CDR1 is SGHAT and CDR2 is FQNNGV. This CDR3 is built from 14 residues. Trimming took 4 bases from V and 5 from J, leaving 14 bases between them. Here the CDR3 reads CASSSRQDRTEAFF. In nucleotides, the CDR3 is TGTGCCAGCAGCTCGAGACAGGATAGGACTGAAGCTTTCTTT.

The chain joins TRBV4-1 to TRBJ2-1; 12 bases agree with TRBD2. Germline V gene lookup returns CDR1 MGHRA and CDR2 YSYEKL. The V and J ends lost 0 bases and 4 bases, in that order; junction bases with no gene match: 7. The CDR3 covers 18 residues. The CDR3 is CASSQDTPTSGGYNEQFF. The CDR3 bases are TGCGCCAGCAGCCAAGATACCCCTACTAGCGGGGGGTACAATGAGCAGTTCTTC.

The chain recombines TRBV7-3 with TRBJ2-3; tentative D call: TRBD2 (5 bases). Germline V lookup: CDR1 SGHTA, CDR2 FQGTGA. V lost 2 bases to trimming and J lost 0 bases, with 9 bases between them. This CDR3 is 15 amino acids long. As DNA, the CDR3 is TGTGCCAGCAGCTTACGGCCGGGGAGCACAGATACGCAGTATTTT. Protein: CASSLRPGSTDTQYF.

The genes are TRBV6-5 and TRBJ2-1; 7 nucleotides align to TRBD2. Germline assignment: CDR1 MNHEY and CDR2 SVGAGI. After removal of 0 bases from V and 6 bases from J, the junction contained 5 bases not matched to a gene. CDR3 length equals 15 residues. This chain's CDR3 is CASSYSVGLPNEQFF. Written as DNA, the CDR3 is TGTGCCAGCAGTTACTCGGTGGGACTACCCAATGAGCAGTTCTTC.

V usage is TRBV6-1 and J usage is TRBJ2-7, with a tentative D call TRBD1 (7 bases). This CDR3 has 14 amino acids. Germline-derived CDR1 and CDR2 are MNHNS and SASEGT. V lost 6 bases, J lost 4 bases, and 16 bases lay in between. The CDR3 sequence: CASRRTGDLYEQYF. In DNA, the CDR3 is TGTGCCAGCAGACGAACAGGGGACTTATACGAGCAGTACTTC.

The rearrangement joins TRBV2 to TRBJ2-2; possibly TRBD1 for D (6 bases). This CDR3 contains 15 residues. Germline V gene lookup returns CDR1 SNHLY and CDR2 FYNNEI. V dropped 4 bases and J dropped 6 bases, with 15 bases sitting between them. This chain's CDR3 is CASSGTGPTPGELFF. The CDR3 DNA reads TGTGCCAGCAGTGGAACAGGGCCGACCCCCGGGGAGCTGTTTTTT. Based on the CDR3 plus reference TRBV2 and TRBJ2-2, the full variable domain is EPEVTQTPSHQVTQMGQEVILRCVPISNHLYFYWYRQILGQKVEFLVSFYNNEISEKSEIFDDQFSVERPDGSNFTLKIRSTKLEDSAMYFCASSGTGPTPGELFFGEGSRLTVL.

This clone appeared a few times. The chain is built from TRBV7-2 and TRBJ2-5; D not resolved. Germline CDR1 and CDR2: SGHTA and FQGNSA. Trimming stripped 2 bases from V and 5 bases from J, with 6 bases between. The CDR3 runs to 12 residues. The CDR3 sequence is CASSLFPETQYF. The DNA of the CDR3 is TGTGCCAGCAGCTTATTTCCGGAGACCCAGTACTTC.

The chain uses TRBV13 and TRBJ2-7; D tentatively reads TRBD1 or TRBD2 (5 bases each). The germline V gene encodes CDR1 PRHDT and CDR2 FYEKMQ (reference sequence). V was cut by 7 bases and J by 0 bases, with 10 bases left in between. This CDR3 comprises 13 residues. CDR3 sequence: CASTLGDSYEQYF. Written as DNA, the CDR3 is TGTGCCAGCACCCTGGGGGACTCCTACGAGCAGTACTTC.

V gene TRBV9 combines with J gene TRBJ2-7; TRBD1 aligns across 9 bases. CDR3 length: 15 residues. V dropped 0 bases and J dropped 2; count of bases not matched to a gene: 3. Germline V CDR1 and CDR2: SGDLS, YYNGEE. CDR3 sequence (DNA): TGTGCCAGCAGCGTAGCCACAGGGGGCGCCTACGAGCAGTACTTC. It specifies CASSVATGGAYEQYF.

The chain employs TRBV4-1 and TRBJ2-5; D could derive from TRBD1 or TRBD2 (6 bases each). This CDR3 spans 15 amino acids. The germline V and J ends were trimmed by 5 bases and 5 bases, with 18 bases remaining between them. From germline, CDR1 is MGHRA and CDR2 YSYEKL. The CDR3: CASSARYREDETQYF. The CDR3 nucleotides are TGCGCCAGCAGCGCTAGATACAGGGAGGACGAGACCCAGTACTTC.